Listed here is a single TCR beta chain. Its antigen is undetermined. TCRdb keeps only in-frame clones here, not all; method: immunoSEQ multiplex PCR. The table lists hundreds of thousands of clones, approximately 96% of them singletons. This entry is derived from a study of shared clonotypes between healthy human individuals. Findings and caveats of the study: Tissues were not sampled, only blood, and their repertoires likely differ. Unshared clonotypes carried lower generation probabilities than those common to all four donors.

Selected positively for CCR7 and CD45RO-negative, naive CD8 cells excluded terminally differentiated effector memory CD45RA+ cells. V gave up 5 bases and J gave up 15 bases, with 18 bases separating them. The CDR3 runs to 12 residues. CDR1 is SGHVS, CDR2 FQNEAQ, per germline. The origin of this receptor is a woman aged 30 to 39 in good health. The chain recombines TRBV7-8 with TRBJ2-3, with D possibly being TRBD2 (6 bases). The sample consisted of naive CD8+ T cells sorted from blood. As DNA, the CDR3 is TGTGCCAGCAGCAACTCTTGGGACTCGGTATATTTT. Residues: CASSNSWDSVYF.